The 8 T cell receptor beta chains reported below all come from one sample, sequenced in a study of molecular identifiers for immune sequencing clone quantification. TCRdb re-analysed the PCR reads in MiXCR, keeping a single row per CDR3 protein. Among about 630,000 distinct CDR3 sequences listed, roughly 25% were seen once. Sequencing was done on a sample of naive CD8+ T cells from blood, with Jurkat cell RNA spiked in. The subset is: FACS-sorted CD8+CD4-CCR7+CD45RA+ naive T cells. The receptors come from a human donor in good health. Some libraries in this study had Jurkat cell RNA spiked in.

The V gene is TRBV13, the J gene TRBJ2-7, with 8 positions matching TRBD2. The length of the CDR3 is 14 residues. Germline V gives CDR1 PRHDT, CDR2 FYEKMQ (reference sequence). V lost 0 bases, J lost 5 bases, and 3 bases stayed unmatched. The DNA of the CDR3 is TGTGCCAGCAGCTTAGGCATTAGCGGGGACGAGCAGTACTTC. Residues: CASSLGISGDEQYF. The full variable domain, its missing parts supplied by reference TRBV13 and TRBJ2-7, is AAGVIQSPRHLIKEKRETATLKCYPIPRHDTVYWYQQGPGQDPQFLISFYEKMQSDKGSIPDRFSAQQFSDYHSELNMSSLELGDSALYFCASSLGISGDEQYFGPGTRLTVT.

There are many counts of this clonotype. The rearrangement joins TRBV20-1 to TRBJ1-1; D call uncertain. Trimming removed 0 bases from V and 2 bases from J, with 10 bases in between. CDR3 length equals 14 residues. Germline-derived CDR1 and CDR2 are DFQATT and SNEGSKA (reference sequence). DNA for the CDR3: TGCAGTGCTAGAGATAAGGGAGATAACACTGAAGCTTTCTTT. Translated: CSARDKGDNTEAFF.

This sequence joins TRBV6-2 or TRBV6-3 and TRBJ1-1; D not resolved. This CDR3 spans 16 amino acids. The V gene's germline CDR1 is MNHEY and CDR2 SVGEGT. Trimming took 0 bases from V and 0 from J, leaving 11 bases between them. The chain's CDR3 is CASSYSLTMVNTEAFF. In DNA form, the CDR3 reads TGTGCCAGCAGTTACTCGCTGACAATGGTGAACACTGAAGCTTTCTTT.

This clonotype has ten or more counts. In DNA, the CDR3 is TGTGCCAGCAGTTTAGGCGGGGTTCTCAGATTGGACACCATATATTTT. Its protein product is CASSLGGVLRLDTIYF. This chain links TRBV12-3 or TRBV12-4 with TRBJ1-3; D gene unclear. The CDR3 is 16 residues long. Trimming shortened V by 1 base and J by 8 bases, and 18 bases separated the two germline ends.

Comment on this clonotype: A much larger clone is a single base away; this may be a read error. The chain uses TRBV30 and TRBJ2-2; weak D call: TRBD2 (5 bases). The germline gives CDR1 GTSNPN, CDR2 SVGIG (reference sequence). This CDR3 has 15 residues. The CDR3 protein is CAWNLIGRKTGELVF. The DNA for the CDR3 is TGTGCCTGGAACCTAATAGGGAGAAAAACCGGGGAGCTGGTTTTT.

The table lists this clonotype with many counts. The rearrangement uses TRBV28 and TRBJ2-7, with a possible D match to TRBD2 (5 bases). Per the germline V gene, CDR1 is MDHEN and CDR2 is SYDVKM. V shed 7 bases and J shed 3 bases, with 19 bases lying between them. CDR3 length: 15 residues. CDR3 sequence: CASNGPSQSLYEQYF. Written as DNA, the CDR3 is TGTGCCAGCAATGGGCCTAGCCAGTCCCTCTACGAGCAGTACTTC.

Comment on this clonotype: The junction departs from germline at one end; a sequencing error may be responsible. V usage is TRBV6-2 or TRBV6-3 and J usage is TRBJ2-3; D might be TRBD2 (5 bases). Per the germline V gene, CDR1 is MNHEY and CDR2 is SVGEGT. This CDR3 contains 15 residues. The CDR3 reads CATSYTAGGTDTQYF. Written as DNA, the CDR3 is TGTGCCACCAGTTACACCGCCGGGGGCACAGATACGCAGTATTTT.

The table lists this clonotype with a few counts. The gene calls are TRBV7-9 and TRBJ1-4; no definite D call. Trimming shortened V by 5 bases and J by 0 bases, and 10 bases separated the two germline ends. The CDR3 is 15 amino acids. CDR1 is SEHNR, CDR2 FQNEAQ, per germline (reference sequence). In DNA form, the CDR3 reads TGTGCCAGCAGCCGAGAGTCCTCAACTAATGAAAAACTGTTTTTT. This gives the protein CASSRESSTNEKLFF. The entire variable domain, with the rest obtained from reference TRBV7-9 and TRBJ1-4, is as follows: DTGVSQNPRHKITKRGQNVTFRCDPISEHNRLYWYRQTLGQGPEFLTYFQNEAQLEKSRLLSDRFSAERPKGSFSTLEIQRTEQGDSAMYLCASSRESSTNEKLFFGSGTQLSVL.